A single sample gave rise to the 29 T cell receptor beta chains below, sequenced in a study of regulatory T cells in long-lasting Graves disease (dated by TCRdb to the early 2020s). Read against the paper, the sample's time point label means: persistent/refractory GD, antithyroid drugs over 5 years with positive TRAb. RNA was extracted from PBMCs in TRIzol for both TCR sequencing and RNA sequencing. Receptors were amplified or captured by multiplex PCR. The instrument given in TCRdb is Illumina HiSeq 4000. To build TCR beta libraries, CDR3 regions were amplified by Arm-PCR using iRepertoire HTBI primers. TCRdb trimmed public reads at Q25 via fastp, called clones via MiXCR and kept in-frame beta chains. All rows with the same CDR3 protein become a single entry with the most common DNA and genes. The sample records roughly 450,000 distinct CDR3 sequences, 20% to 25% of which are singletons. About 26% of the sample rests with the top ten.

Sequences were derived from peripheral blood mononuclear cells (PBMCs), sampled when the disease was refractory, from a patient treated with antithyroid drugs. Source of these receptors: a female donor with Graves disease.

This clonotype was counted only a few times. This chain links TRBV27 with TRBJ2-7, with 8 nucleotides matching TRBD2. The CDR3 length is 14 residues. Germline V gives CDR1 MNHEY, CDR2 SMNVEV (reference sequence). V trimming: 4 bases; J trimming: 5 bases; junction bases outside the gene matches: 7. The DNA for the CDR3 is TGTGCCAGCAGTTCTCGGACCGGGGGGGACGAGCAGTACTTC. As protein: CASSSRTGGDEQYF.

The chain employs TRBV2 and TRBJ1-1; TRBD1 might be the D (5 bases). The CDR3 is 14 amino acids. Germline values: CDR1 SNHLY, CDR2 FYNNEI. The ends were cut back, 4 bases at V and 2 bases at J, with 11 bases in the middle. The CDR3 DNA follows: TGTGCCAGCAGTGCGGCGGGGGAAAACACTGAAGCTTTCTTT. The encoded protein is CASSAAGENTEAFF.

Only a few counts were recorded for this clonotype. CDR3: CASSPPITSYNEQFF. The CDR3 DNA sequence: TGTGCCAGCAGCCCACCAATCACCTCCTACAATGAGCAGTTCTTC. This chain links TRBV7-9 with TRBJ2-1; no firm D call. The CDR3 is 15 amino acids. Germline CDR1 and CDR2: SEHNR and FQNEAQ (reference sequence). Trimming cost V 5 bases and J 0 bases, with 11 bases left between them.

This clonotype was recorded only once. The V gene is TRBV4-3, the J gene TRBJ1-1; TRBD1 might be the D (5 bases). CDR1 and CDR2 from the germline V gene are LGHNA and YSLEER. The CDR3 is 14 residues long. The V and J ends lost 0 bases and 1 base respectively, with 6 bases between them. DNA for the CDR3: TGCGCCAGCAGCCAAGAAGGGGAGAACACTGAAGCTTTCTTT. Translated, it gives CASSQEGENTEAFF.

This clonotype was detected many times. The rearrangement joins TRBV30 to TRBJ1-5; no definite D call. This CDR3 has 14 residues. The V gene lost 1 base and the J gene lost 0 bases, with 7 bases spanning the gap. In germline, CDR1 is GTSNPN, CDR2 SVGIG (reference sequence). DNA for the CDR3: TGTGCCTGGAGTGAGACGGCTAGCAATCAGCCCCAGCATTTT. Protein product: CAWSETASNQPQHF. The full variable domain, with the rest looked up from reference TRBV30 and TRBJ1-5, is SQTIHQWPATLVQPVGSPLSLECTVEGTSNPNLYWYRQAAGRGLQLLFYSVGIGQISSEVPQNLSASRPQDRQFILSSKKLLLSDSGFYLCAWSETASNQPQHFGDGTRLSIL.

This rearrangement joins TRBV20-1 to TRBJ1-1; D might be TRBD1 (6 bases). V lost 6 bases and J lost 10, with 24 bases in between. Germline assignment: CDR1 DFQATT and CDR2 SNEGSKA (reference sequence). This CDR3 region has 14 residues. The CDR3, as DNA: TGCAGTGCCCTCCTAACAGGGATGGGGGTTTTAGCTTTCTTT. Encoded protein: CSALLTGMGVLAFF.

This clonotype was seen at least ten times. The chain couples TRBV28 to TRBJ2-5; 9 bases are shared with TRBD1. The CDR3 contains 15 residues. V lost 2 bases, J lost 6 bases, and 7 bases stayed unmatched. Per the germline V gene, CDR1 is MDHEN and CDR2 is SYDVKM. CDR3 protein: CASSLTGQGKKTQYF. As DNA, the CDR3 is TGTGCCAGCAGTTTAACTGGACAGGGGAAAAAGACCCAGTACTTC.

This clonotype was picked up many times. V usage is TRBV12-3 or TRBV12-4 and J usage is TRBJ1-5, with 9 bases aligning to TRBD1. The length of the CDR3 is 16 residues. V shed 8 bases and J 3 bases; nucleotides not matched to a gene: 11. The CDR3 DNA sequence: TGTGCCAGCTCACAGGGGGCTTCAGGGAACAATCAGCCCCAGCATTTT. Translation: CASSQGASGNNQPQHF.

The V gene is TRBV14, the J gene TRBJ1-2; D ambiguous. V lost 0 bases to trimming and J lost 6 bases, with 8 bases between them. Germline V CDR1 and CDR2: SGHDN, FVKESK. The CDR3 has 13 residues. CDR3 bases: TGTGCCAGCAGCCAAGACATACTGGATGGCTACACCTTC. This sequence encodes CASSQDILDGYTF.

Many counts were recorded for this clonotype. The chain joins TRBV20-1 to TRBJ1-1; D remains unclear. The germline gives CDR1 DFQATT, CDR2 SNEGSKA (reference sequence). V lost 4 bases and J 5 bases, leaving 14 bases between the germline ends. The CDR3 totals 13 residues. CDR3 coding DNA: TGCAGTGCTAATCCGTTGGGGAATACTGAAGCTTTCTTT. Encoded protein: CSANPLGNTEAFF.

There are many counts of this clonotype. The chain employs TRBV28 and TRBJ1-4, with 7 nucleotides matching TRBD1. Germline V gives CDR1 MDHEN, CDR2 SYDVKM. Trimming cost V 8 bases and J 4 bases; bases outside gene matches: 4. The CDR3 length is 13 residues. The chain's CDR3 is CASERDSNEKLFF. The CDR3 coding sequence is TGTGCCAGCGAGAGGGACAGTAATGAAAAACTGTTTTTT.

J is TRBJ1-1 and V is TRBV30, with no clear D. CDR1 GTSNPN and CDR2 SVGIG come from the germline V gene (reference sequence). The CDR3 has 12 amino acids. V gave up 1 base and J gave up 4 bases, with 7 bases separating them. DNA of the CDR3: TGTGCCTGGAGTGGGGTTTCCACTGAAGCTTTCTTT. The encoded protein is CAWSGVSTEAFF.

This clonotype turned up a few times. The chain employs TRBV27 and TRBJ2-7; D might be TRBD2 (6 bases). This CDR3 has 12 amino acids. V was cut by 10 bases and J by 5 bases, with 15 bases left in between. The germline CDR1 and CDR2 sequences are MNHEY and SMNVEV (reference sequence). The CDR3 region is CATRESWNEQYF. The CDR3 bases are TGTGCCACCCGGGAGAGTTGGAACGAGCAGTACTTC.

The chain links TRBV20-1 to TRBJ2-1; 7 bases align to TRBD1. J was trimmed by 0 bases and V by 6 bases; bases with no gene match: 8. From germline, CDR1 is DFQATT and CDR2 SNEGSKA (reference sequence). The CDR3 contains 15 residues. The CDR3 DNA sequence: TGCAGTGCCCGAAAGGGGGCTGGCTCCTACAATGAGCAGTTCTTC. Its protein product is CSARKGAGSYNEQFF.

This clonotype has more than one count but fewer than ten. The chain combines TRBV29-1 with TRBJ2-7; 10 positions agree with TRBD2. Germline CDR1 is SQVTM and CDR2 is ANQGSEA. The CDR3 loop spans 15 amino acids. Trimming at V came to 1 base and at J to 2 bases, leaving 5 bases not matched to a gene. CDR3: CSVEGTSGATYEQYF. CDR3 sequence (DNA): TGCAGCGTTGAAGGGACTAGCGGCGCCACCTACGAGCAGTACTTC.

This clonotype was seen only a few times. The chain employs TRBV11-2 and TRBJ1-4; D remains ambiguous. V was clipped by 5 bases and J by 4 bases, with 17 bases between them. In germline, CDR1 is SGHAT, CDR2 FQNNGV. This CDR3 has 16 residues. CDR3 sequence (DNA): TGTGCCAGCAGCCTACATCGTACTTCTCATAATGAAAAACTGTTTTTT. It yields the protein CASSLHRTSHNEKLFF. The full variable domain, rest sourced from reference TRBV11-2 and TRBJ1-4, is EAGVAQSPRYKIIEKRQSVAFWCNPISGHATLYWYQQILGQGPKLLIQFQNNGVVDDSQLPKDRFSAERLKGVDSTLKIQPAKLEDSAVYLCASSLHRTSHNEKLFFGSGTQLSVL.

V and J are TRBV25-1 and TRBJ1-2; no clear D gene. Trimming cost V 3 bases and J 4 bases, with 9 bases left between them. This CDR3 contains 13 residues. Germline V gene lookup returns CDR1 MGHDK and CDR2 SYGVNS. CDR3 in amino acids: CASSDLDFYGYTF. The CDR3 DNA reads as TGTGCCAGCAGTGATTTGGACTTCTATGGCTACACCTTC.

The chain joins TRBV7-9 to TRBJ1-1, with D uncertain. The CDR3 length is 13 residues. Germline CDR1 and CDR2: SEHNR and FQNEAQ (reference sequence). The V gene lost 0 bases and the J gene lost 6 bases, with 8 bases spanning the gap. CDR3 coding DNA: TGTGCCAGCAGCTTAGCATGGTACGCTGAAGCTTTCTTT. This sequence encodes CASSLAWYAEAFF.

This clonotype was detected once. The V call is TRBV12-3 or TRBV12-4, the J call TRBJ2-5, with TRBD2 identical over 8 bases. This CDR3 has 15 residues. The ends lost 6 bases at V and 5 bases at J; junction bases unmatched: 11. The CDR3, as DNA: TGTGCCAGCAGATATGGAAGCGGGAGAGGTGAGACCCAGTACTTC. This gives the protein CASRYGSGRGETQYF.

CDR3 DNA sequence: TGTGCCAGCAGCGGGACGGGTCTGGGCAATCAGCCCCAGCATTTT. Its translation is CASSGTGLGNQPQHF. The chain joins TRBV9 to TRBJ1-5; D is uncertain. Germline V gives CDR1 SGDLS, CDR2 YYNGEE. This CDR3 spans 15 amino acids. V lost 3 bases and J 2 bases, leaving 12 bases between the germline ends.

This clonotype has more than one count but fewer than ten. CDR3 loop: CATLWTGGGELFF. In DNA form, the CDR3 reads TGTGCCACCCTCTGGACAGGGGGCGGGGAGCTGTTTTTT. The chain has TRBV7-2 and TRBJ2-2; 10 bases agree with TRBD1. Germline V gene lookup returns CDR1 SGHTA and CDR2 FQGNSA. The CDR3 runs to 13 residues. Trimming at V came to 10 bases and at J to 7 bases, leaving 6 bases not matched to a gene.

In this sample, this clonotype turned up a few times. The V call is TRBV6-1, the J call TRBJ2-7, with 7 bases that match TRBD2. Trimming took 5 bases from V and 0 from J; bases not matched to a gene: 7. CDR3 length: 15 residues. Germline lookup yields CDR1 MNHNS and CDR2 SASEGT. CDR3 nucleotide sequence: TGTGCCAGCAGTAAAGAAAGCGGGAACTCCTACGAGCAGTACTTC. Encoded protein: CASSKESGNSYEQYF.

The sample holds many counts of this clonotype. J is TRBJ2-7 and V is TRBV28; 7 bases line up with TRBD2. V shed 2 bases, J shed 3 bases, and the junction held 4 bases outside the gene matches. The germline V gene has CDR1 MDHEN and CDR2 SYDVKM. The CDR3 totals 14 residues. The CDR3 DNA reads as TGTGCCAGCAGTTTAAGGCTAGCGGTCTACGAGCAGTACTTC. This codes for CASSLRLAVYEQYF.

Many counts were recorded for this clonotype. The chain is built from TRBV2 and TRBJ1-6; possible D gene TRBD1, 5 bases. The CDR3 totals 15 residues. Germline V CDR1 and CDR2: SNHLY, FYNNEI. V lost 7 bases and J 3 bases, leaving 13 bases between the germline ends. CDR3: CASTAGPNYNSPLHF. The CDR3, as DNA: TGTGCCAGCACGGCAGGGCCCAACTATAATTCACCCCTCCACTTT.

J is TRBJ1-1 and V is TRBV19; D gene unclear. This CDR3 spans 13 amino acids. V lost 3 bases and J 1 base, leaving 6 bases between the germline ends. CDR1 is LNHDA, CDR2 SQIVND, per germline (reference sequence). This chain's CDR3 is CASSIDKNTEAFF. In DNA form, the CDR3 reads TGTGCCAGTAGTATTGACAAGAACACTGAAGCTTTCTTT.

This clonotype appeared a few times. The chain has TRBV29-1 and TRBJ2-3; the D is unclear. This CDR3 is 13 amino acids long. Looked up from germline, CDR1 is SQVTM and CDR2 is ANQGSEA. Deletions cut 3 bases from V and 6 bases from J, with 13 bases between. CDR3: CSVDGSRADTQYF. The DNA for the CDR3 is TGCAGCGTTGACGGATCCCGGGCGGATACGCAGTATTTT.

The rearrangement links TRBV28 to TRBJ2-6; D uncertain. V was cut by 10 bases and J by 1 base, with 8 bases left in between. The CDR3 is 13 amino acids. Germline CDR1 is MDHEN and CDR2 is SYDVKM. The CDR3 DNA reads TGTGCCACCAAAAGATCTGGGGCCAACGTCCTGACTTTC. As protein: CATKRSGANVLTF.

A few counts support this clonotype. The chain links TRBV12-3 or TRBV12-4 to TRBJ1-1; no firm D call. The length of the CDR3 is 16 residues. V dropped 8 bases and J dropped 1 base, with 20 bases sitting between them. In DNA, the CDR3 is TGTGCCAGCGGCCTCAGCAAGGGAGAGAAGAACACTGAAGCTTTCTTT. Translation: CASGLSKGEKNTEAFF.

This clonotype occurred many times. The chain uses TRBV5-1 and TRBJ2-7; D may be TRBD2 (5 bases). Germline V gives CDR1 SGHRS, CDR2 YFSETQ. There are 13 residues in the CDR3. V was pared by 0 bases and J by 3 bases, with 7 bases between. The CDR3 DNA sequence: TGCGCCAGCAGCTTGGGAGGGTACTACGAGCAGTACTTC. Translation gives CASSLGGYYEQYF.